This T cell receptor beta chain stems from a study of blood T cell repertoires in COVID-19. Original processing methods: Scientists estimated how many nucleated cells there were by amplifying reference gene primers. This table comes from immunoSEQ multiplex PCR, and its TCRdb copy is limited to in-frame clones, with some not included. For V, J and clone size, that table is used; D and trimming come from the DNA. The sample lists about 190,000 clones; around 90% were seen once. CDR3 length equals 14 residues. V was shortened by 2 bases and J by 5 bases, with 11 bases between the two germline ends. Germline V gene sequence: CDR1 SGHDT, CDR2 YYEEEE.

The clonotype originates from a human donor in a cohort sampled during active COVID-19. V and J are TRBV5-6 and TRBJ1-5, with D possibly being TRBD1 (6 bases). Sequenced material: peripheral blood. The CDR3 DNA reads TGTGCCAGCAGCTTACAGGGTGGGGATCAGCCCCAGCATTTT. Protein product: CASSLQGGDQPQHF.